The sequence of this T cell receptor (beta chain) was determined in a study of blood T cell repertoires in COVID-19. With 6 bases removed from V and 9 bases from J, the gap between germline ends came to 12 bases. This CDR3 spans 11 amino acids. Germline lookup yields CDR1 SQVTM and CDR2 ANQGSEA. Profiling relied on immunoSEQ multiplex PCR, and the TCRdb table lists in-frame clones only, not all of them. The sample holds fewer than 300,000 clones, 87% seen once. The clonotype originates from a woman in her fifties or sixties with acute or convalescent COVID-19. Specimen: peripheral blood. This rearrangement joins TRBV29-1 to TRBJ2-1; maybe TRBD2 (6 bases). CDR3 coding DNA: TGCAGCGTAGACCCGGGACTTGAGCAGTTCTTC. Protein sequence: CSVDPGLEQFF.